This T cell receptor (beta chain) was sequenced for a study of identical twins. In TCRdb, the 5' RACE reads were re-called with MiXCR into one record per CDR3 protein. The sample carries just over 500,000 distinct CDR3 sequences, 22% recorded once. The CDR3 consists of 13 residues. The germline gives CDR1 SQVTM, CDR2 ANQGSEA. The V segment lost 2 bases and the J segment 4 bases; nucleotides outside the gene matches: 1. This clonotype has just a few counts. The data also belong to a second study, concerning T cells expressing NK-cell markers.

Sequencing input: CD4+ T cells sorted from blood. The V call is TRBV29-1, the J call TRBJ1-2, with 10 bases lining up with TRBD1. This receptor was obtained from a woman younger than 35 in good health. The CDR3 sequence: CSVERDRGYGYTF. CDR3 DNA sequence: TGCAGCGTTGAAAGGGACAGGGGCTATGGCTACACCTTC.